The clone carrying this T cell receptor beta chain was observed a single time. Antigen: not known. Some clones are missing from TCRdb's copy, which holds only in-frame ones; the method was immunoSEQ multiplex PCR. The table lists some 18,000 clones, 75% to 90% of them singletons. The data are from a study of OX40 agonist ivuxolimab in advanced cancers. In the study overall: In this trial design, patients received ivuxolimab intravenously at 0.01 to 10 mg/kg every 2 weeks. Study results and caveats: The antigen specificity of the peripheral T cells (those that were expanded) was not determined. Dosing at 0.1 to 3.0 mg/kg was accompanied by clonal expansion of CD4+ and CD8+ blood T cells by week 6.

People who had autoimmune disease history or systemic immunosuppression were excluded. The CDR3 totals 15 residues. J was trimmed by 4 bases and V by 4 bases; bases with no gene match: 0. Germline lookup yields CDR1 LNHDA and CDR2 SQIVND (reference sequence). The TCR sequence derives from an adult with an advanced solid tumor such as melanoma, head and neck, liver or kidney cancer. The sequenced sample was CD4+ or CD8+ T cells sorted from blood, obtained in a trial of the OX40 agonist ivuxolimab. The J gene is TRBJ2-1, the V gene TRBV19; 14 bases map to TRBD2. The DNA of the CDR3 is TGTGCCAGTAGTAGACTAGCGGGAGGGTACAATGAGCAGTTCTTC. As protein: CASSRLAGGYNEQFF.